This TCR beta chain was captured in a study of T cell responses to AZD1222 COVID-19 vaccine. Worth noting for this clone: Antigen unknown.

Findings and caveats of the study: Females outnumbered males among donors, who were mostly white British; clonal diversity was possibly underestimated. Per reports, nearly half of all spike-specific TCRs target regions that are unmutated in variants. After two AZD1222 doses, spike-specific TCR breadth and depth rose versus day 0. Vaccine-related CD4 TCRs covered spike, predominating at 160-218 and 743-854.

This table comes from immunoSEQ multiplex PCR, and its TCRdb copy is limited to in-frame clones, with some not included. This table has 65,000 to 90,000 clones, about 91% appearing once. This CDR3 is 15 amino acids long. CDR1 is LNHNV, CDR2 YYDKDF, per germline (reference sequence). J was trimmed by 5 bases and V by 2 bases; bases with no gene match: 7. The J gene is TRBJ1-2, the V gene TRBV15; 8 nucleotides match TRBD1. Sequences were derived from peripheral blood, sampled on day 0 of AZD1222 vaccination. This receptor was obtained from an adult in good health. CDR3 DNA sequence: TGTGCCACCAGCAGATTACAGGGGGGTGATTATGGCTACACCTTC. This codes for CATSRLQGGDYGYTF.